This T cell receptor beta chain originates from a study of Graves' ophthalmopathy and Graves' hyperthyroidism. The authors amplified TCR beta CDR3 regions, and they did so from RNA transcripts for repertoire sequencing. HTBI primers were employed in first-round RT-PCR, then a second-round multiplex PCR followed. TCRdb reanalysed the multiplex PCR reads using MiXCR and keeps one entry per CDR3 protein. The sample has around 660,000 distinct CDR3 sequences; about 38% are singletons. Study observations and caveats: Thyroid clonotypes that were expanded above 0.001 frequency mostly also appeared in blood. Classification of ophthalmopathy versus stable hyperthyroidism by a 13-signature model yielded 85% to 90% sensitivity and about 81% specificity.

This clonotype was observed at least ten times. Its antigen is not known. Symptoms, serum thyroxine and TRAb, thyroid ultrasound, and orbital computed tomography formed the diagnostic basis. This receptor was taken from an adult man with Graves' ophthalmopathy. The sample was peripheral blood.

The CDR3 loop reads CASSLLSGRNTEAFF. The CDR3 DNA follows: TGTGCCAGCAGCTTATTGAGCGGGAGGAACACTGAAGCTTTCTTT. The chain links TRBV7-9 to TRBJ1-1; D is unresolved. The CDR3 contains 15 residues. CDR1 SEHNR and CDR2 FQNEAQ come from the germline V gene (reference sequence). Trimming shortened V by 2 bases and J by 1 base, and 11 bases separated the two germline ends.